One sample yielded the 8 T cell receptor beta chains listed below, sequenced in a study of sequential checkpoint blockade in melanoma. Sequenced by immunoSEQ multiplex PCR; TCRdb stores in-frame clones only, minus some. The data contain about 8,000 clones, roughly 60% of them singletons. The treatment is: randomized to nivolumab then ipilimumab (arm A) or the reverse (arm B). The sample was CD8+ T cells sorted from blood (inferred from file names), taken from a patient given nivolumab and ipilimumab in sequence. These receptor sequences come from a human donor with melanoma.

This clone was observed a handful of times. This rearrangement joins TRBV4-3 to TRBJ2-7, with D possibly being TRBD2 (5 bases). Trimming cost V 1 base and J 3 bases, with 10 bases left between them. The CDR3 is made up of 14 amino acids. Germline loops: CDR1 LGHNA, CDR2 YSLEER. The CDR3 protein is CASSQGTSFYEQYF. In nucleotides, the CDR3 is TGCGCCAGCAGCCAAGGGACTTCGTTCTACGAGCAGTACTTC.

This clone occurred once. V is TRBV19 and J is TRBJ1-2, with 7 bases aligning to TRBD1. The V segment lost 7 bases and the J segment 11 bases; nucleotides outside the gene matches: 10. Germline lookup yields CDR1 LNHDA and CDR2 SQIVND (reference sequence). The CDR3 is 12 residues long. The CDR3 sequence is CASTLGTVGYTF. The CDR3 DNA reads as TGTGCCAGTACCCTTGGGACAGTCGGGTACACCTTC.

The chain recombines TRBV2 with TRBJ2-7, with a weak D call TRBD1 (5 bases). Trimming left V 4 bases short and J 2 bases short, with 12 bases between. Per germline, CDR1 SNHLY and CDR2 FYNNEI. The CDR3 covers 14 residues. CDR3 DNA sequence: TGTGCCAGCAGTGTCTATGGCAGGGCCTACGAGCAGTACTTC. Protein sequence: CASSVYGRAYEQYF.

The chain employs TRBV9 and TRBJ1-6, with D possibly being TRBD1 (5 bases). The CDR3 has 16 residues. With 4 bases removed from V and 7 bases from J, the gap between germline ends came to 18 bases. Germline V gives CDR1 SGDLS, CDR2 YYNGEE. The CDR3 nucleotides are TGTGCCAGCAGCCCCAAGGGCGGGGCTTCGAATTCACCCCTCCACTTT. It specifies CASSPKGGASNSPLHF.

The table lists this clone with a few counts. CDR3 bases: TGTGCCAGCAGCCGGGGGACAGGGGGCGCAGAAGCTTTCTTT. It yields the protein CASSRGTGGAEAFF. This sequence joins TRBV5-6 and TRBJ1-1; 12 bases agree with TRBD1. The CDR3 is 14 amino acids. The V and J ends lost 4 bases and 8 bases, in that order; junction bases with no gene match: 6. Germline V gene lookup returns CDR1 SGHDT and CDR2 YYEEEE.

This chain links TRBV19 with TRBJ2-7; 7 bases are shared with TRBD2. The CDR3 is 14 residues long. Germline assignment: CDR1 LNHDA and CDR2 SQIVND (reference sequence). The ends lost 4 bases at V and 5 bases at J; junction bases unmatched: 8. In DNA form, the CDR3 reads TGTGCCAGTAGTAGAGGGAGGGATACGAACGAGCAGTACTTC. As protein: CASSRGRDTNEQYF.

This clone has only a few counts. The V call is TRBV15, the J call TRBJ2-1; D not certain. Between the trimmed V and J ends, which lost 1 base and 7 bases, there was a span of 11 bases. CDR1 and CDR2 (germline): LNHNV, YYDKDF (reference sequence). The CDR3 totals 14 residues. CDR3 sequence: CATSRGYLENEQFF. For the CDR3, the DNA is TGTGCCACCAGCAGAGGTTACCTCGAGAATGAGCAGTTCTTC.

This clone was counted a single time. V and J are TRBV6-5 and TRBJ1-2; tentative D call: TRBD1 (6 bases). The CDR3 contains 14 residues. V was pared by 9 bases and J by 6 bases, with 20 bases between. CDR1 is MNHEY, CDR2 SVGAGI, per germline. The chain's CDR3 is CASTSLGGYNGYTF. CDR3 in DNA: TGTGCCAGTACGAGCTTAGGGGGTTACAATGGCTACACCTTC.